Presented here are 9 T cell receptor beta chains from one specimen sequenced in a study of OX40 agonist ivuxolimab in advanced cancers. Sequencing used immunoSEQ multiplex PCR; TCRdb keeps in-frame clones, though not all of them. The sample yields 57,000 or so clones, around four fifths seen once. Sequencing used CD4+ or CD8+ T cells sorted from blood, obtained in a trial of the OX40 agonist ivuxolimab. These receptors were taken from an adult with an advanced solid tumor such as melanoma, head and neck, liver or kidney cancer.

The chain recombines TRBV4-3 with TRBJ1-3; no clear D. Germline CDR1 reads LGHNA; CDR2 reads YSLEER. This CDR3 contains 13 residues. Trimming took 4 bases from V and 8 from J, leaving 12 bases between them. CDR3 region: CASSPSLGDTIYF. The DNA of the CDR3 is TGCGCCAGCAGCCCCTCGCTTGGGGACACCATATATTTT.

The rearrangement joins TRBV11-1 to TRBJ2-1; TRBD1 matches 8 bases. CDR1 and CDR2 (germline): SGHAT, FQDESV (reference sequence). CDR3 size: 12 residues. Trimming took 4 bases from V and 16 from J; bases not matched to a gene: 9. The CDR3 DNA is TGTGCCAGCAGCTACTTGGGACAGGTGGTTTTCTTC. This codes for CASSYLGQVVFF. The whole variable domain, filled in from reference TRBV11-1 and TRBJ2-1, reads EAEVAQSPRYKITEKSQAVAFWCDPISGHATLYWYRQILGQGPELLVQFQDESVVDDSQLPKDRFSAERLKGVDSTLKIQPAELGDSAMYLCASSYLGQVVFFGPGTRLTVL.

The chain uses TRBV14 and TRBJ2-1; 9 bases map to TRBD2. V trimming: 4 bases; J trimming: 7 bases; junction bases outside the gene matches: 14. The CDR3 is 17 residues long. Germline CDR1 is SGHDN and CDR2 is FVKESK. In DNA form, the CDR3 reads TGTGCCAGCAGCCCTATTTATAGCGGGAGAAGTAGGAATGAGCAGTTCTTC. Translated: CASSPIYSGRSRNEQFF.

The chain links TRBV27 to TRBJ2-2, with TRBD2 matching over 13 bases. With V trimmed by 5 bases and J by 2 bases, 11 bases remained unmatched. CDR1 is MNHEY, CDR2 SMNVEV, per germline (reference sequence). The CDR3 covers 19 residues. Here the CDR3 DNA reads TGTGCCAGCAGTCGGTGGACTAGCGGGGGCCAAGAAAACACCGGGGAGCTGTTTTTT. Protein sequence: CASSRWTSGGQENTGELFF.

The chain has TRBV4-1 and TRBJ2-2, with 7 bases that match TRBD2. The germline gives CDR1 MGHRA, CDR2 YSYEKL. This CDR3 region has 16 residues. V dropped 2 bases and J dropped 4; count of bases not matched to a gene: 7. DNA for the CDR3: TGCGCCAGCAGCCAACCGCGGACTAGGGGCACCGGGGAGCTGTTTTTT. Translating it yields CASSQPRTRGTGELFF.

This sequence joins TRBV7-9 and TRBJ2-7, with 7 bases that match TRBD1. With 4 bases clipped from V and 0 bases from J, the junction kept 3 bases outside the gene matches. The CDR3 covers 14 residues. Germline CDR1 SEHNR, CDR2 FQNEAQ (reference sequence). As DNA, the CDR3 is TGTGCCAGCAGCTCAAGACAGGGCTCCTACGAGCAGTACTTC. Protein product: CASSSRQGSYEQYF.

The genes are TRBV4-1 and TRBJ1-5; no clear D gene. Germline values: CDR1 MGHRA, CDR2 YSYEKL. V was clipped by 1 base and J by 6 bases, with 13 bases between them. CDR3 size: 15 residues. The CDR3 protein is CASSQVGPIGQPQHF. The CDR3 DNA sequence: TGCGCCAGCAGCCAAGTAGGTCCAATTGGTCAGCCCCAGCATTTT.

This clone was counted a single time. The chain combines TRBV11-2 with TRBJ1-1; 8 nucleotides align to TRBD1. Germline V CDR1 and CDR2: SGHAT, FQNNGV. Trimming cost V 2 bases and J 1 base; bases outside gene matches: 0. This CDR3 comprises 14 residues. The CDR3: CASSLQGANTEAFF. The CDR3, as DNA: TGTGCCAGCAGCTTACAGGGGGCGAACACTGAAGCTTTCTTT.

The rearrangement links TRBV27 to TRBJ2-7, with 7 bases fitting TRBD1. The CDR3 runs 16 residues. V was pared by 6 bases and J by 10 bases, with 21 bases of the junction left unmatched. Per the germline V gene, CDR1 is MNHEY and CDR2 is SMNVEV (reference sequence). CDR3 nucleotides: TGTGCCAGCAGATGGGACAGTTTGACGGAACTAGGTACTCAGTACTTC. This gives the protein CASRWDSLTELGTQYF.